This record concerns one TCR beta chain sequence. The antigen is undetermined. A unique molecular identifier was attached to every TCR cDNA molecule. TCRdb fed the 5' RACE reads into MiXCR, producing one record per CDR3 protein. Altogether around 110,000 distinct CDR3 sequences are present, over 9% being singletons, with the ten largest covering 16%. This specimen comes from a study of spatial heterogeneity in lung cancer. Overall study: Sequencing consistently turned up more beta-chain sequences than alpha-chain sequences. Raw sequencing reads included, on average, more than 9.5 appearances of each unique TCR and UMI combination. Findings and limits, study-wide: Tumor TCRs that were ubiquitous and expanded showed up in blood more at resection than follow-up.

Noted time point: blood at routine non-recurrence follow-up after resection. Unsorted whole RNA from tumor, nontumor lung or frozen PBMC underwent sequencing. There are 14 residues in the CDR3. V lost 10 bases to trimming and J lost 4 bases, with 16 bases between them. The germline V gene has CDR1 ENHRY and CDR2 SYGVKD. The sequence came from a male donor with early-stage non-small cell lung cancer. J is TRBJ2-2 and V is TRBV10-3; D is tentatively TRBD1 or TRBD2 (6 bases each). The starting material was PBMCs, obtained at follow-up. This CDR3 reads CATRGLAITGELFF. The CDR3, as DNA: TGTGCCACCAGGGGCCTAGCGATCACCGGGGAGCTGTTTTTT.